What follows describes a single T cell receptor (beta chain). Its matching antigen is unknown. The sample belongs to a study of cytomegalovirus exposure and HLA in healthy donors. Clones were sequenced by immunoSEQ multiplex PCR, and TCRdb holds only the in-frame ones, with some missing. The sample consists of about 76,000 clones, roughly 94% of them appearing once. The J segment lost 7 bases and the V segment lost 4 bases, leaving 9 bases of the junction unmatched. Germline-derived CDR1 and CDR2 are SGHVS and FQNEAQ. This CDR3 region has 15 residues. Study findings and constraints: Reports showed the classifier diagnosing cytomegalovirus status with high specificity and sensitivity. Among TCR beta chains, those listed as cytomegalovirus-associated numbered under 200.

Sequences were obtained from PBMCs. The V gene is TRBV7-8, the J gene TRBJ2-1; 8 positions match TRBD1. The sequence derives from a young woman in good health and CMV-seronegative. CDR3 nucleotides: TGTGCCAGCAGCTCTTGGACAGGGCTTGGGAATGAGCAGTTCTTC. This codes for CASSSWTGLGNEQFF. Supplemented by reference TRBV7-8 and TRBJ2-1, the full variable domain reads GAGVSQSPRYKVAKRGQDVALRCDPISGHVSLFWYQQALGQGPEFLTYFQNEAQLDKSGLPSDRFFAERPEGSVSTLKIQRTQQEDSAVYLCASSSWTGLGNEQFFGPGTRLTVL.